The 25 T cell receptor beta chains reported below all come from one sample, sequenced in a study of identical twins. TCRdb re-analysed the 5' RACE reads in MiXCR, keeping a single row per CDR3 protein. The sample consists of about 530,000 distinct CDR3 sequences, roughly 15% of them appearing once. The same data also went into a second study, on yellow fever vaccine responses in identical twins.

The material sequenced was CD4+ T cells sorted from blood. The source of these receptors is a woman under 30 in good health.

This chain uses TRBV4-1 with TRBJ1-2; 8 bases align to TRBD1. Germline CDR1 and CDR2: MGHRA and YSYEKL. The CDR3 runs to 14 residues. V lost 0 bases, J lost 8 bases, and 5 bases stayed unmatched. CDR3 bases: TGCGCCAGCAGCCAAGATAGGACAGGGTTAGGCTACACCTTC. This translates into CASSQDRTGLGYTF.

In this sample, this clonotype turned up a few times. V and J are TRBV10-1 and TRBJ1-5; possible D gene TRBD1, 6 bases. Germline values: CDR1 WNHNN, CDR2 SYGVQD (reference sequence). Between the trimmed V and J ends, which lost 2 bases and 1 base, there was a span of 12 bases. The CDR3 covers 16 residues. The CDR3 here is CASSERGVLSNQPQHF. CDR3 coding DNA: TGCGCCAGCAGTGAGAGGGGGGTGTTGAGCAATCAGCCCCAGCATTTT.

This chain uses TRBV6-1 with TRBJ2-3; D not resolved. Germline assignment: CDR1 MNHNS and CDR2 SASEGT. CDR3 length: 11 residues. The V and J ends lost 6 bases and 6 bases respectively, with 7 bases between them. The CDR3 spells CASSAKDTQYF. The CDR3 region has the DNA TGTGCCAGCAGCGCCAAGGATACGCAGTATTTT.

As DNA, the CDR3 is TGCGCCAGCAGTCTAGCGGGGGCTGCAGATACGCAGTATTTT. Amino acids: CASSLAGAADTQYF. V is TRBV4-1 and J is TRBJ2-3, with 10 bases matching TRBD2. J gave up 4 bases and V 6 bases, and 4 bases lay outside the gene matches. This CDR3 contains 14 residues. Germline V gives CDR1 MGHRA, CDR2 YSYEKL.

This CDR3 reads CASSPRGVSETQYF. CDR3 nucleotides: TGTGCCAGCAGCCCCCGGGGAGTGTCGGAGACCCAGTACTTC. The rearrangement links TRBV7-7 to TRBJ2-5; TRBD2 is a possible D gene (5 bases). This CDR3 region has 14 residues. CDR1 is SSHAT, CDR2 FNYEAQ, per germline (reference sequence). V lost 5 bases, J lost 5 bases, and 15 bases lay in between.

The chain uses TRBV9 and TRBJ2-5, with 13 bases lining up with TRBD2. Germline V gives CDR1 SGDLS, CDR2 YYNGEE. The CDR3 has 19 amino acids. The junction had 12 bases not matched to a gene; V was cut back by 4 bases and J by 0 bases. The CDR3 sequence: CASSTGLAGAILYQETQYF. The CDR3 nucleotides read TGTGCCAGCAGCACAGGACTAGCGGGGGCCATTTTGTACCAAGAGACCCAGTACTTC.

The rearrangement joins TRBV7-3 to TRBJ2-1; weak D call: TRBD1 (5 bases). Germline V lookup: CDR1 SGHTA, CDR2 FQGTGA. The CDR3 extends over 14 amino acids. Between the trimmed V and J ends, which lost 4 bases and 7 bases, there was a span of 14 bases. For the CDR3, the DNA is TGTGCCAGCAGCTCAGGGTCGCGGCCGAATGAGCAGTTCTTC. As protein: CASSSGSRPNEQFF.

This clonotype was detected a few times. The rearrangement links TRBV15 to TRBJ1-5; D possibly corresponds to TRBD1 (5 bases). Trimming shortened V by 5 bases and J by 5 bases, and 7 bases separated the two germline ends. The length of the CDR3 is 12 residues. CDR1 and CDR2 (germline): LNHNV, YYDKDF (reference sequence). CDR3: CATSQGYQPQHF. The CDR3 coding sequence is TGTGCCACCAGCCAGGGCTATCAGCCCCAGCATTTT.

The chain recombines TRBV6-1 with TRBJ1-1, with a tentative D call TRBD1 (5 bases). The CDR3 loop spans 13 amino acids. V lost 6 bases, J lost 0 bases, and 8 bases lay in between. The germline CDR1 and CDR2 sequences are MNHNS and SASEGT. CDR3 coding DNA: TGTGCCAGCAGGGGACGTCTGAACACTGAAGCTTTCTTT. It translates to CASRGRLNTEAFF.

The table lists this clonotype with a few counts. The chain carries TRBV6-6 and TRBJ1-2; no definite D call. Trimming stripped 4 bases from V and 8 bases from J, with 11 bases between. The CDR3 sequence is 12 residues long. Per the germline V gene, CDR1 is MNHNY and CDR2 is SVGAGI (reference sequence). CDR3 residues: CASSSGGRGYTF. In nucleotides, the CDR3 is TGTGCCAGCAGTTCGGGCGGCCGGGGCTACACCTTC.

Comments on this clonotype: At one boundary the junction diverges from the germline segment, which might be a read error. The genes are TRBV7-2 and TRBJ2-1; TRBD2 might be the D (6 bases). Germline V CDR1 and CDR2: SGHTA, FQGNSA. The CDR3 sequence is 12 residues long. The CDR3 reads CAGRQGEDEQFF. CDR3 nucleotides: TGTGCCGGCAGGCAAGGGGAGGATGAGCAGTTCTTC.

The rearrangement links TRBV7-9 to TRBJ2-1, with D unclear. Trimming removed 5 bases at V and 1 base at J, with 15 bases between. The CDR3 loop spans 16 amino acids. Germline CDR1 reads SEHNR; CDR2 reads FQNEAQ (reference sequence). CDR3 sequence: CASSAPSFLSYNEQFF. The CDR3 DNA is TGTGCCAGCAGCGCACCTAGTTTTCTATCCTACAATGAGCAGTTCTTC. Supplemented by reference TRBV7-9 and TRBJ2-1, the full variable domain reads DTGVSQNPRHKITKRGQNVTFRCDPISEHNRLYWYRQTLGQGPEFLTYFQNEAQLEKSRLLSDRFSAERPKGSFSTLEIQRTEQGDSAMYLCASSAPSFLSYNEQFFGPGTRLTVL.

The rearrangement uses TRBV5-1 and TRBJ2-7; TRBD1 might be the D (5 bases). The CDR3 sequence is 14 residues long. Germline V gene data show CDR1 as SGHRS and CDR2 as YFSETQ. V was cut by 0 bases and J by 1 base, with 8 bases left in between. The CDR3 sequence: CASSLGQLSYEQYF. CDR3 sequence (DNA): TGCGCCAGCAGCTTGGGACAGCTGTCCTACGAGCAGTACTTC.

This clonotype was detected ten times or more. J is TRBJ1-4 and V is TRBV5-1, with TRBD1 identical over 7 bases. Germline CDR1 SGHRS, CDR2 YFSETQ. V trimming: 4 bases; J trimming: 5 bases; junction bases outside the gene matches: 11. This CDR3 spans 16 amino acids. This chain's CDR3 is CASSPDGQANNEKLFF. The CDR3 nucleotides read TGCGCCAGCAGCCCGGACGGACAGGCCAACAATGAAAAACTGTTTTTT.

This clonotype has more than one count but fewer than ten. The chain is built from TRBV5-1 and TRBJ1-1, with unresolved D. The CDR3 spans 15 residues. Germline assignment: CDR1 SGHRS and CDR2 YFSETQ. The V gene lost 0 bases and the J gene lost 1 base, with 10 bases spanning the gap. CDR3 sequence reads: CASSLDGQQNTEAFF. CDR3 nucleotides: TGCGCCAGCAGCTTGGACGGGCAACAGAACACTGAAGCTTTCTTT.

This chain connects TRBV5-1 to TRBJ2-1; a possible D gene is TRBD2 (6 bases). The CDR3 totals 14 residues. Germline CDR1 and CDR2: SGHRS and YFSETQ. The V gene lost 5 bases and the J gene lost 7 bases, with 16 bases spanning the gap. The CDR3 sequence is CASRGGAGRNEQFF. Here the CDR3 DNA reads TGCGCCAGCAGGGGAGGAGCAGGGCGGAATGAGCAGTTCTTC.

This clonotype was recorded a few times. V usage is TRBV6-1 and J usage is TRBJ2-3; D might be TRBD1 (5 bases). The CDR3 spans 16 residues. Deletions cut 1 base from V and 0 bases from J, with 11 bases between. Germline CDR1 is MNHNS and CDR2 is SASEGT. CDR3: CASSEVGAPSTDTQYF. The CDR3 bases are TGTGCCAGCAGTGAAGTAGGGGCGCCGAGCACAGATACGCAGTATTTT.

This clonotype has only a few counts. CDR3 sequence reads: CASSSSGLAGATDTQYF. In nucleotides, the CDR3 is TGTGCCAGCAGCTCAAGTGGCCTAGCGGGAGCAACAGATACGCAGTATTTT. The V and J genes are TRBV7-2 and TRBJ2-3, with TRBD2 identical over 10 bases. V trimming: 4 bases; J trimming: 3 bases; junction bases outside the gene matches: 10. The CDR3 sequence is 17 residues long. The germline gives CDR1 SGHTA, CDR2 FQGNSA.

This clonotype was counted between two and nine times. The J gene is TRBJ2-2, the V gene TRBV7-2; 8 nucleotides agree with TRBD2. Per the germline V gene, CDR1 is SGHTA and CDR2 is FQGNSA. J lost 7 bases, V lost 5 bases, and 6 bases had no gene match. The CDR3 totals 14 residues. The CDR3 region has the DNA TGTGCCAGCAGCACAAGCGGGAGTTTCGGGGAGCTGTTTTTT. It yields the protein CASSTSGSFGELFF.

This clonotype was seen a handful of times. This sequence joins TRBV6-1 and TRBJ1-2; 9 nucleotides line up with TRBD1. The CDR3 consists of 13 residues. V lost 6 bases and J lost 6; bases outside the gene matches: 5. Looked up from germline, CDR1 is MNHNS and CDR2 is SASEGT. The CDR3 spells CASRMGQGNGYTF. CDR3 DNA: TGTGCCAGCAGAATGGGACAGGGAAATGGCTACACCTTC.

This chain joins TRBV18 and TRBJ2-1; 12 bases are shared with TRBD2. The CDR3 is made up of 18 amino acids. Trimming cost V 3 bases and J 2 bases; bases outside gene matches: 8. Germline CDR1 is KGHSH and CDR2 is LQKENI. CDR3 coding DNA: TGTGCCAGCTCACCGATCGAAGGACTAGCGGGGACCTACAATGAGCAGTTCTTC. It translates to CASSPIEGLAGTYNEQFF.

This rearrangement joins TRBV5-1 to TRBJ1-1, with D tentatively TRBD1 (5 bases). The CDR3 runs 13 residues. The ends were cut back, 6 bases at V and 2 bases at J, with 11 bases in the middle. Looked up from germline, CDR1 is SGHRS and CDR2 is YFSETQ. CDR3 DNA: TGCGCCAGCAAACGCAGGGATAACACTGAAGCTTTCTTT. Its translation is CASKRRDNTEAFF.

This clonotype has just a few counts. This chain uses TRBV12-3 or TRBV12-4 with TRBJ2-7; 12 bases map to TRBD1. This CDR3 has 14 amino acids. The junction had 3 bases not matched to a gene; V was cut back by 5 bases and J by 4 bases. In DNA form, the CDR3 reads TGTGCCAGCAGTACGGGACAGGGGGCATACGAGCAGTACGTC. This gives the protein CASSTGQGAYEQYV.

This chain links TRBV2 with TRBJ2-2; D may be TRBD1 (6 bases). V was clipped by 7 bases and J by 1 base, with 10 bases between them. The CDR3 sequence is 14 residues long. CDR1 SNHLY and CDR2 FYNNEI come from the germline V gene. This CDR3 reads CASIADRNTGELFF. DNA for the CDR3: TGTGCCAGCATCGCGGACAGGAACACCGGGGAGCTGTTTTTT.

This clonotype occurred a few times. V is TRBV3-1 and J is TRBJ1-6; tentative D call: TRBD1 (6 bases). Germline loops: CDR1 LGHDT, CDR2 YNNKEL (reference sequence). The CDR3 is made up of 14 amino acids. Trimming took off 0 bases at V and 14 bases at J, with 14 bases between the two ends. The CDR3 sequence is CASSQDGGAKSLHF. DNA for the CDR3: TGTGCCAGCAGCCAAGATGGGGGGGCCAAATCCCTCCACTTT.